These 3 T cell receptor beta chains originate from one sample sequenced in a study of CD8+ T cells in alopecia areata (dated by TCRdb to between 2018 and 2020). The treatment or condition label for this specimen denotes: oral pan-JAK inhibitor, 5-10 mg twice daily. Libraries were built with the immunoSEQ multiplex PCR assay. To provide template for TCR sequencing, every sample had RNA extracted and reverse transcribed into cDNA. TCRdb retrieved this table from immuneACCESS and kept in-frame rearrangements only. Not all clones are present; in checked studies, unresolved V genes account for under half, and no reason is known for the remainder. Across this sample there are about 210,000 clones, with 40% to 55% seen only once. Together, the top ten hold 2% to 3% of the sample. The input for sequencing was CD4+ T cells sorted from blood, taken around week 37, from a patient treated with tofacitinib. The origin of the receptors is a human donor with alopecia areata.

CDR3 region: CASIGGGHGELFF. CDR3 coding DNA: TGTGCCAGCATCGGCGGGGGGCACGGGGAGCTGTTTTTT. The chain recombines TRBV28 with TRBJ2-2; 8 bases map to TRBD2. The CDR3 spans 13 residues. Germline V CDR1 and CDR2: MDHEN, SYDVKM. Trimming at V came to 7 bases and at J to 7 bases, leaving 5 bases not matched to a gene.

V is TRBV29-1 and J is TRBJ2-2; TRBD1 matches 9 bases. CDR3 length equals 17 residues. Germline CDR1 SQVTM, CDR2 ANQGSEA. The J segment lost 0 bases and the V segment lost 3 bases, leaving 8 bases of the junction unmatched. CDR3 coding DNA: TGCAGCGTTGATGGGGGGACAGGGCACGCGAACACCGGGGAGCTGTTTTTT. This sequence encodes CSVDGGTGHANTGELFF.

V usage is TRBV30 and J usage is TRBJ1-5; D may be TRBD1 (6 bases). Germline V gene sequence: CDR1 GTSNPN, CDR2 SVGIG (reference sequence). The CDR3 sequence is 13 residues long. Trimming cost V 5 bases and J 9 bases, with 17 bases left between them. CDR3 region: CAWSSQGQRPQHF. The CDR3 DNA reads TGTGCCTGGTCGTCACAGGGTCAGCGGCCCCAGCATTTT. Drawing the rest from reference TRBV30 and TRBJ1-5, the complete variable domain is SQTIHQWPATLVQPVGSPLSLECTVEGTSNPNLYWYRQAAGRGLQLLFYSVGIGQISSEVPQNLSASRPQDRQFILSSKKLLLSDSGFYLCAWSSQGQRPQHFGDGTRLSIL.